This record concerns one T cell receptor beta chain sequence. This entry belongs to a study of blood T cell repertoires in COVID-19. Study-level information: Spain, Italy and the United States supplied samples that represented acute and convalescent COVID-19.

V shed 1 base and J shed 5 bases, with 14 bases lying between them. The CDR3 is made up of 15 amino acids. CDR1 and CDR2 from the germline V gene are SGHTA and FQGNSA. The assay was immunoSEQ multiplex PCR, and TCRdb's table has in-frame clones only and misses some. Of around 76,000 clones in the sample, approximately 85% are singletons; the top ten hold approximately 4.6%. The chain employs TRBV7-2 and TRBJ2-5; D might be TRBD2 (5 bases). The sequenced sample consisted of peripheral blood. The source is a man older than 75 with acute or convalescent COVID-19. CDR3 protein: CASSLGAGLRETQYF. As DNA, the CDR3 is TGTGCCAGCAGCTTAGGGGCGGGTCTCAGGGAGACCCAGTACTTC.